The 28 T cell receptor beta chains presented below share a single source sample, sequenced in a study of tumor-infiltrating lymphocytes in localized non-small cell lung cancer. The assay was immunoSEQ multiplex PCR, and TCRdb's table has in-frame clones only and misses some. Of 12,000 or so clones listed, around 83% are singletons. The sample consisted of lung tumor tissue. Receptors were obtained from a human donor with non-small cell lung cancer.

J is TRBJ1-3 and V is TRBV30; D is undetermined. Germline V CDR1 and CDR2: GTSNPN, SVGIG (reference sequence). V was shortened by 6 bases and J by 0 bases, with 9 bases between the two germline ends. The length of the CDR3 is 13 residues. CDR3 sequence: CACQFSSGNTIYF. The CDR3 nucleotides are TGTGCCTGTCAGTTCAGCTCTGGAAACACCATATATTTT.

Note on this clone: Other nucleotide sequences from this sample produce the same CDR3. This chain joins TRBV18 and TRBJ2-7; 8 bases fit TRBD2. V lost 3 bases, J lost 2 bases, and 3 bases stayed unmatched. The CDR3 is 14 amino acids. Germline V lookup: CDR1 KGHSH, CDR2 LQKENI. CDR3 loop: CASSPLAGTYEQYF. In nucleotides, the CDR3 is TGTGCCAGCTCACCTTTAGCGGGAACCTACGAGCAGTACTTC.

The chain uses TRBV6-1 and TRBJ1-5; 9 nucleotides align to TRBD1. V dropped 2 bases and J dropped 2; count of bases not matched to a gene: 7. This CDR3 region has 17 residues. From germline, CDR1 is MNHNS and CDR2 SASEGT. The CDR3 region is CASSEFGTGYGNQPQHF. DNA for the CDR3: TGTGCCAGCAGTGAATTTGGGACAGGGTATGGCAATCAGCCCCAGCATTTT.

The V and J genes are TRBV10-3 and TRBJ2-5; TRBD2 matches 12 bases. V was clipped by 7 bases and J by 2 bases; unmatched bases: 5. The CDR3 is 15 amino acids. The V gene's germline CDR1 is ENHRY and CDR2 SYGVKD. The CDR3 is CAIKRTSGTQETQYF. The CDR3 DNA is TGTGCCATCAAACGGACTAGCGGGACTCAAGAGACCCAGTACTTC.

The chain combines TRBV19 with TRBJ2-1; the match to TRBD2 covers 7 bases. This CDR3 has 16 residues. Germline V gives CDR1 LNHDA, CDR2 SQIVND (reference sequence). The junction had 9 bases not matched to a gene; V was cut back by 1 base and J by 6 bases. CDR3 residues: CASSIGSGEGRNEQFF. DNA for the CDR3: TGTGCCAGTAGTATAGGCTCGGGGGAGGGCCGCAATGAGCAGTTCTTC.

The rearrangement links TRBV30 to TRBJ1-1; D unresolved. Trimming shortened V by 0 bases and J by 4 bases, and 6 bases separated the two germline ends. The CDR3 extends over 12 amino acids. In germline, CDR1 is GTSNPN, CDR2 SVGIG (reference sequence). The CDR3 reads CAWSVWGTEAFF. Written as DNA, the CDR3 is TGTGCCTGGAGTGTGTGGGGCACTGAAGCTTTCTTT. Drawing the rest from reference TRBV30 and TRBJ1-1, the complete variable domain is SQTIHQWPATLVQPVGSPLSLECTVEGTSNPNLYWYRQAAGRGLQLLFYSVGIGQISSEVPQNLSASRPQDRQFILSSKKLLLSDSGFYLCAWSVWGTEAFFGQGTRLTVV.

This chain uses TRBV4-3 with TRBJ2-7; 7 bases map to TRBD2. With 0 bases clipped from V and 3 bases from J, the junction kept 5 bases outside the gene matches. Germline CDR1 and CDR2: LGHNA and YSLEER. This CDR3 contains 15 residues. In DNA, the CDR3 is TGCGCCAGCAGCCAAGATTTGGGGGGGTTCTACGAGCAGTACTTC. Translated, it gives CASSQDLGGFYEQYF.

Here the CDR3 reads CASSYSGGLTDTQYF. The CDR3 coding sequence is TGTGCCAGCAGTTACTCCGGCGGGCTCACAGATACGCAGTATTTT. The V gene is TRBV6-5, the J gene TRBJ2-3; D is perhaps TRBD2 (5 bases). This CDR3 has 15 amino acids. Looked up from germline, CDR1 is MNHEY and CDR2 is SVGAGI. V was clipped by 0 bases and J by 2 bases, with 9 bases between them.

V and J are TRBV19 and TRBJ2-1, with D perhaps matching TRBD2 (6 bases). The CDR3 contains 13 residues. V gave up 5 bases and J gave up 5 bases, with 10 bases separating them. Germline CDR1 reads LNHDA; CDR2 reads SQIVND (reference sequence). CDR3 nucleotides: TGTGCCAGTAGTCGGGGGAACAACAATGAGCAGTTCTTC. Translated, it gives CASSRGNNNEQFF.

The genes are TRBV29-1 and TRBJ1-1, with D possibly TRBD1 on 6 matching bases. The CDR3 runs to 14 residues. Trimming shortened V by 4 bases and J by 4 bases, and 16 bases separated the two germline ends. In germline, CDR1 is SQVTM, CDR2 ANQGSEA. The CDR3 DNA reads TGCAGCGTTGCCAGGGGCTCGCTGGGCACTGAAGCTTTCTTT. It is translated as CSVARGSLGTEAFF.

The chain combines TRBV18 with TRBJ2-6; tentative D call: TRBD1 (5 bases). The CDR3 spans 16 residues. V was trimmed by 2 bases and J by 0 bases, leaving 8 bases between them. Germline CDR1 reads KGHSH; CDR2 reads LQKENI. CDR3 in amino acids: CASSPIRASGANVLTF. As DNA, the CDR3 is TGTGCCAGCTCACCAATCAGGGCCTCTGGGGCCAACGTCCTGACTTTC. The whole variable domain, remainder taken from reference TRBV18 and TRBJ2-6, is NAGVMQNPRHLVRRRGQEARLRCSPMKGHSHVYWYRQLPEEGLKFMVYLQKENIIDESGMPKERFSAEFPKEGPSILRIQQVVRGDSAAYFCASSPIRASGANVLTFGAGSRLTVL.

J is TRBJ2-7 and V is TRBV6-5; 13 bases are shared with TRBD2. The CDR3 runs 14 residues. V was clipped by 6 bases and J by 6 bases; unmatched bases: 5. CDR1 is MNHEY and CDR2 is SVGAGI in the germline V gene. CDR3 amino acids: CASRSGTSGIEQYF. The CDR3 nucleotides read TGTGCCAGCAGGTCCGGGACTAGCGGGATCGAGCAGTACTTC.

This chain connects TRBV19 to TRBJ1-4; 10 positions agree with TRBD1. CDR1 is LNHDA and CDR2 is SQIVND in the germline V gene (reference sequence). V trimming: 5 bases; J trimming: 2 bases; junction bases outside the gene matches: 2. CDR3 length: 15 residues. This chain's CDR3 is CASSRQGATNEKLFF. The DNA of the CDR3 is TGTGCCAGTAGTCGACAGGGGGCGACTAATGAAAAACTGTTTTTT.

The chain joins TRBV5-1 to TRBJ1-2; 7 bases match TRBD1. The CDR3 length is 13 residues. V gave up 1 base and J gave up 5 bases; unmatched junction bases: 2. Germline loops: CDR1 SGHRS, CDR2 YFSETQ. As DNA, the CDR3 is TGCGCCAGCAGCTTGACAGGGGAGTATGGCTACACCTTC. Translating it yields CASSLTGEYGYTF.

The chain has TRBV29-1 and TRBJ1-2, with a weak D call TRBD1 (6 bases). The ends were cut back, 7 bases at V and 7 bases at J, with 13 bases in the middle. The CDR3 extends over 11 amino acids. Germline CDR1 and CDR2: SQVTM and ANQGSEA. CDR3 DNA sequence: TGCAGCGACCACAGGGCGGGTGGCTACACCTTC. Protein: CSDHRAGGYTF.

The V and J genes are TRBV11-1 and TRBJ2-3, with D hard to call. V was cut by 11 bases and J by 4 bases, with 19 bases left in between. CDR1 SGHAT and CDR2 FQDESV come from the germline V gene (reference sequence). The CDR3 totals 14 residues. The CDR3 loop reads CASRGPRGPDTQYF. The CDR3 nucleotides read TGTGCCTCCAGAGGTCCCCGTGGGCCAGATACGCAGTATTTT.

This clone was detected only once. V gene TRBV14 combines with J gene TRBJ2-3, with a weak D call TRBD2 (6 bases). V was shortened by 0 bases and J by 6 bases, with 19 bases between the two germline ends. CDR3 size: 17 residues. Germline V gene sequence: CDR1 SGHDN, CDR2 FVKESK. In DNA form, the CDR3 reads TGTGCCAGCAGCCAAGATCTTAAAGCCGGGGGTAGGGATACGCAGTATTTT. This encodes CASSQDLKAGGRDTQYF.

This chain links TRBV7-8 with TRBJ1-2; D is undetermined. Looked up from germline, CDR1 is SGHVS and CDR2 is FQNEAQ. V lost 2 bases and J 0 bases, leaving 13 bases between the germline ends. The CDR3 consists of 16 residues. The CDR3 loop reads CASSLMSGQTNYGYTF. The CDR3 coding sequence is TGTGCCAGCAGCTTAATGTCTGGTCAGACTAACTATGGCTACACCTTC.

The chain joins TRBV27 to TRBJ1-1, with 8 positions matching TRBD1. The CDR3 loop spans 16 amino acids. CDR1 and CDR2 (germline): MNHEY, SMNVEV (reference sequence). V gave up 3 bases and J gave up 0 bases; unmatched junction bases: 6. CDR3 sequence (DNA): TGTGCCAGCAGTTTCCGGACAGGGCCTTTGAACACTGAAGCTTTCTTT. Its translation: CASSFRTGPLNTEAFF.

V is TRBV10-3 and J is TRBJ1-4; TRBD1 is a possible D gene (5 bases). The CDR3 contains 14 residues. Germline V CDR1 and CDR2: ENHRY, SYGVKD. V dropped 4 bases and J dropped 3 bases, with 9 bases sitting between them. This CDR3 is CAISVGGANEKLFF. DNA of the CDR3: TGTGCCATCAGTGTCGGGGGTGCTAATGAAAAACTGTTTTTT.

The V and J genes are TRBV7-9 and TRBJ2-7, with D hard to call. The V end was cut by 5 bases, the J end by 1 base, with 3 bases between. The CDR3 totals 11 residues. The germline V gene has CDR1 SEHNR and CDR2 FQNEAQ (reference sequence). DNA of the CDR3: TGTGCCAGCAGCCCGTCCTACGAGCAGTACTTC. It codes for CASSPSYEQYF.

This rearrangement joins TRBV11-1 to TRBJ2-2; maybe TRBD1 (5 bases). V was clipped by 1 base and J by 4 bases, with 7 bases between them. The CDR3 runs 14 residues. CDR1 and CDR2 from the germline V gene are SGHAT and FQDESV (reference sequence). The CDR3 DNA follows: TGTGCCAGCAGCTTAGAAGGGGTCACCGGGGAGCTGTTTTTT. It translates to CASSLEGVTGELFF.

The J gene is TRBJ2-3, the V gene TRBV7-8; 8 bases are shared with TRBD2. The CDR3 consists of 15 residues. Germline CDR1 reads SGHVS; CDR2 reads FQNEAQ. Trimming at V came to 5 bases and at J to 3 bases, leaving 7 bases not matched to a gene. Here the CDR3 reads CASSQAGVWTDTQYF. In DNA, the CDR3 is TGTGCCAGCAGCCAAGCGGGAGTTTGGACAGATACGCAGTATTTT.

Here the CDR3 reads CASSPVDQGSGTF. The CDR3 DNA reads TGTGCCAGCTCACCGGTAGACCAGGGGTCGGGGACCTTC. The V gene is TRBV18, the J gene TRBJ1-2; possibly TRBD1 for D (6 bases). Per germline, CDR1 KGHSH and CDR2 LQKENI. V was shortened by 3 bases and J by 14 bases, with 19 bases between the two germline ends. The CDR3 spans 13 residues.

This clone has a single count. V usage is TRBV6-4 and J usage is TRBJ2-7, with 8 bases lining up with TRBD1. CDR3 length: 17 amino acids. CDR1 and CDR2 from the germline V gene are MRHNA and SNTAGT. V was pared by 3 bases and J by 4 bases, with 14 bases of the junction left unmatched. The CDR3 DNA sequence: TGTGCCAGCAGTGATTTACAAACAGACAGGGGCGAGTACGAGCAGTACTTC. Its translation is CASSDLQTDRGEYEQYF.

CDR3 sequence (DNA): TGTGCCAGCAGCGTAGACCCCGGACAGGGGGCGAGCAATGAGCAGTTCTTC. Its translation: CASSVDPGQGASNEQFF. The gene calls are TRBV9 and TRBJ2-1, with 11 bases that match TRBD1. The CDR3 is 17 amino acids. Germline CDR1 SGDLS, CDR2 YYNGEE. J gave up 6 bases and V 0 bases, and 8 bases lay outside the gene matches.

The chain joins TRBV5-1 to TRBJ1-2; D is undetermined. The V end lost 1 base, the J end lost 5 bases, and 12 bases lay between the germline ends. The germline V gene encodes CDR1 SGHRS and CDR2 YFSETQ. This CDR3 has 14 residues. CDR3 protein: CASSLNTLGYGYTF. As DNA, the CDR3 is TGCGCCAGCAGCTTGAATACACTTGGGTATGGCTACACCTTC.

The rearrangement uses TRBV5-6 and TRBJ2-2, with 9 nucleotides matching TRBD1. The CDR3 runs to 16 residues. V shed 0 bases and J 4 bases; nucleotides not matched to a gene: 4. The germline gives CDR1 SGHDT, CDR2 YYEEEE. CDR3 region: CASSLVTGGGTGELFF. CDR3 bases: TGTGCCAGCAGCTTGGTGACAGGGGGAGGCACCGGGGAGCTGTTTTTT. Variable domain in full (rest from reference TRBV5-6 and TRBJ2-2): DAGVTQSPTHLIKTRGQQVTLRCSPKSGHDTVSWYQQALGQGPQFIFQYYEEEERQRGNFPDRFSGHQFPNYSSELNVNALLLGDSALYLCASSLVTGGGTGELFFGEGSRLTVL.